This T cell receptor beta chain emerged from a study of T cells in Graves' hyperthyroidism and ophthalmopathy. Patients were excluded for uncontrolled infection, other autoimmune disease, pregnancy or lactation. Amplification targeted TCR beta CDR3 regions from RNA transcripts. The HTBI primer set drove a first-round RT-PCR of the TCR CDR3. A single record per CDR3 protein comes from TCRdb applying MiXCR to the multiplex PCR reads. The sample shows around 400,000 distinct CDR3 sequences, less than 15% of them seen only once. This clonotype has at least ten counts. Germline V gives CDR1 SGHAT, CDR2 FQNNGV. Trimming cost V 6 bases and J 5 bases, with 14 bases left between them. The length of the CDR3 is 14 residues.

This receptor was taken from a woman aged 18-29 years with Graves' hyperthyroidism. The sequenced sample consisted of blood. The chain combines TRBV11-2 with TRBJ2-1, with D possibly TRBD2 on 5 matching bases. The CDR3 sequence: CASRYTTRDNEQFF. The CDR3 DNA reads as TGTGCCAGCAGATACACTACTAGGGACAATGAGCAGTTCTTC.